The 24 T cell receptor beta chains below were found in one sample sequenced in a study of T cells in Graves' hyperthyroidism and ophthalmopathy. TCR beta CDR3 region amplification was performed from RNA transcripts. In the first-round RT-PCR of the TCR CDR3, the HTBI primer set was used. TCRdb itself ran the multiplex PCR reads through MiXCR, one entry per CDR3 protein. This sample has some 300,000 distinct CDR3 sequences, with roughly 13% found just once. Sample: blood. These receptors were collected from a woman aged 25 to 39 with Graves' hyperthyroidism that later progressed to Graves' ophthalmopathy.

This clonotype was counted many times. The chain joins TRBV4-3 to TRBJ2-5, with 7 bases identical to TRBD2. Germline CDR1 LGHNA, CDR2 YSLEER. Losses at the gene ends were 1 base for V and 2 bases for J; bases not matched to a gene: 10. The CDR3 totals 17 residues. The CDR3 DNA reads TGCGCCAGCAGCCAAGGCATAGCGGGTGGACTTCAAGAGACCCAGTACTTC. Residues: CASSQGIAGGLQETQYF.

There are many counts of this clonotype. The chain employs TRBV6-1 and TRBJ1-6; D unclear. Germline CDR1 and CDR2: MNHNS and SASEGT. V was clipped by 6 bases and J by 7 bases, with 16 bases between them. The CDR3 is made up of 15 amino acids. CDR3 DNA sequence: TGTGCCAGCAGGGACGATGACCGGGGAAATTCACCCCTCCACTTT. It is translated as CASRDDDRGNSPLHF.

This clonotype was detected many times. In DNA form, the CDR3 reads TGTGCCAGCAGTGGACAGGGCTCCTACAATGAGCAGTTCTTC. Amino acid sequence: CASSGQGSYNEQFF. The V gene is TRBV12-3 or TRBV12-4, the J gene TRBJ2-1, with 8 nucleotides matching TRBD1. The CDR3 runs to 14 residues. The V and J ends lost 5 bases and 0 bases, in that order; junction bases with no gene match: 0.

This clonotype was picked up a small number of times. As DNA, the CDR3 is TGTGCCACCAGCGGGGGACAATTTAGCAATCAGCCCCAGCATTTT. Its protein product is CATSGGQFSNQPQHF. The chain employs TRBV15 and TRBJ1-5; a weak D match, TRBD1 (6 bases). The V and J ends lost 5 bases and 0 bases respectively, with 11 bases between them. This CDR3 comprises 15 residues. The germline CDR1 and CDR2 sequences are LNHNV and YYDKDF (reference sequence).

At least ten counts were recorded for this clonotype. This chain joins TRBV7-2 and TRBJ2-3; 9 positions match TRBD2. This CDR3 spans 16 amino acids. The V segment lost 0 bases and the J segment 3 bases; nucleotides outside the gene matches: 4. CDR1 is SGHTA and CDR2 is FQGNSA in the germline V gene. The CDR3 region is CASSLATSGGTDTQYF. For the CDR3, the DNA is TGTGCCAGCAGCTTAGCGACTAGCGGTGGTACAGATACGCAGTATTTT.

The table lists this clonotype with many counts. The genes are TRBV20-1 and TRBJ2-2; perhaps D is TRBD1 or TRBD2 (5 bases each). CDR3 length equals 13 residues. Trimming pared 7 bases from V and 5 bases from J, leaving 14 bases between. The germline CDR1 and CDR2 sequences are DFQATT and SNEGSKA (reference sequence). The CDR3: CSVGTSRTGELFF. DNA of the CDR3: TGCAGTGTTGGGACCAGTAGAACCGGGGAGCTGTTTTTT.

A word on this clonotype: A much larger clone is a single base away; this may be a read error. The rearrangement joins TRBV29-1 to TRBJ2-7; no reliable D call. The length of the CDR3 is 11 residues. Trimming left V 2 bases short and J 3 bases short, with 5 bases between. Germline CDR1 SQVTM, CDR2 ANQGSEA. DNA for the CDR3: TGCAGCGTTGAATTCAGCTACGAGCAGTACTTC. Translated: CSVEFSYEQYF.

The chain carries TRBV7-9 and TRBJ2-5, with TRBD2 as a possible D gene (5 bases). Trimming removed 5 bases from V and 7 bases from J, with 11 bases in between. This CDR3 is 12 amino acids long. Germline V gene sequence: CDR1 SEHNR, CDR2 FQNEAQ (reference sequence). CDR3 DNA sequence: TGTGCCAGCAGCACGGCGGCGGGGACCCAGTACTTC. Translated: CASSTAAGTQYF.

This clonotype was counted only a few times. The CDR3 sequence is CASSYQTRLLGEQFF. CDR3 bases: TGTGCCAGCAGTTACCAGACTAGACTTCTAGGTGAGCAGTTCTTC. The chain is built from TRBV6-5 and TRBJ2-1, with D possibly matching TRBD2 (6 bases). Trimming took off 2 bases at V and 9 bases at J, with 17 bases between the two ends. Germline V lookup: CDR1 MNHEY, CDR2 SVGAGI. The CDR3 runs to 15 residues.

This clonotype appeared a few times. This chain uses TRBV4-3 with TRBJ2-7, with no clear D. The length of the CDR3 is 14 residues. V lost 0 bases and J lost 6, with 12 bases in between. Germline CDR1 LGHNA, CDR2 YSLEER. The CDR3 DNA follows: TGCGCCAGCAGCCAAGATCAGTCCAGTCCCGAGCAGTACTTC. Residues: CASSQDQSSPEQYF.

This clonotype was counted only a few times. The junction departs from the called germline gene at one end, perhaps through a read error. The chain is built from TRBV14 and TRBJ2-7; 8 bases agree with TRBD2. Germline V gene data show CDR1 as SGHDN and CDR2 as FVKESK. This CDR3 region has 15 residues. CDR3 bases: TGTGCCAGCAGCCAAGGGCTAGCGGGTGCCCTGAGGCAGGACTTC. Protein: CASSQGLAGALRQDF.

The rearrangement joins TRBV5-6 to TRBJ2-1; 7 positions match TRBD2. The J segment lost 8 bases and the V segment lost 1 base, leaving 3 bases of the junction unmatched. Germline CDR1 and CDR2: SGHDT and YYEEEE. This CDR3 is 13 amino acids long. The CDR3 sequence: CASSLSGGDEQFF. CDR3 coding DNA: TGTGCCAGCAGCTTGTCGGGGGGTGATGAGCAGTTCTTC.

This clonotype appeared many times. The chain employs TRBV12-3 or TRBV12-4 and TRBJ1-1; 8 bases align to TRBD1. This CDR3 region has 18 residues. J gave up 0 bases and V 4 bases, and 13 bases lay outside the gene matches. The CDR3 loop is CASSWTVGQGGLNTEAFF. DNA of the CDR3: TGTGCCAGCAGTTGGACGGTTGGACAGGGAGGGTTGAACACTGAAGCTTTCTTT.

This clonotype was counted ten times or more. V and J are TRBV7-2 and TRBJ2-1; TRBD2 matches at 11 bases. Trimming cost V 10 bases and J 3 bases; bases outside gene matches: 5. This CDR3 is built from 14 residues. Germline V gene sequence: CDR1 SGHTA, CDR2 FQGNSA. The CDR3 sequence: CATPTSGNYNEQFF. CDR3 coding DNA: TGTGCCACCCCGACTAGCGGGAACTACAATGAGCAGTTCTTC.

The chain combines TRBV7-9 with TRBJ2-4; D perhaps matches TRBD1 (6 bases). The CDR3 consists of 11 residues. Looked up from germline, CDR1 is SEHNR and CDR2 is FQNEAQ (reference sequence). V shed 11 bases and J shed 6 bases, with 11 bases lying between them. The CDR3 sequence: CAAGQSNIQYF. CDR3 nucleotide sequence: TGTGCCGCCGGACAGTCAAACATTCAGTACTTC.

A note on this clonotype: Being one base from a much bigger clone, this may be a read error. V and J are TRBV2 and TRBJ2-3; 7 positions agree with TRBD2. The CDR3 runs to 17 residues. The junction had 12 bases not matched to a gene; V was cut back by 1 base and J by 5 bases. Germline V gene data show CDR1 as SNHLY and CDR2 as FYNNEI. CDR3 sequence: CASSEVEGGRRGDTQYF. The CDR3 region has the DNA TGTGCCAGCAGTGAAGTCGAGGGAGGGCGTCGTGGAGATACGCAGTATTTT.

This clonotype was recorded at least ten times. The chain recombines TRBV12-3 or TRBV12-4 with TRBJ2-1; 13 positions agree with TRBD2. V shed 5 bases, J shed 7 bases, and the junction held 11 bases outside the gene matches. This CDR3 has 17 residues. The CDR3 protein is CASSPRGLAGLGNEQFF. The DNA for the CDR3 is TGTGCCAGCAGTCCCAGGGGACTAGCGGGACTGGGGAATGAGCAGTTCTTC.

This clonotype occurred many times. V and J are TRBV3-1 and TRBJ1-2; possibly TRBD1 for D (5 bases). The CDR3 spans 14 residues. Germline assignment: CDR1 LGHDT and CDR2 YNNKEL (reference sequence). Trimming removed 1 base at V and 7 bases at J, with 13 bases between. The CDR3 nucleotides are TGTGCCAGCAGCCAAGCGGCAGGGCTGGTTGGCTACACCTTC. Amino acids: CASSQAAGLVGYTF.

This clonotype was detected many times. The chain carries TRBV27 and TRBJ1-5; D may be TRBD1 (5 bases). Trimming pared 3 bases from V and 2 bases from J, leaving 14 bases between. CDR1 is MNHEY and CDR2 is SMNVEV in the germline V gene (reference sequence). CDR3 length: 16 residues. The CDR3 loop is CASSLSLGAGNQPQHF. The CDR3 nucleotides are TGTGCCAGCAGTTTGAGTTTAGGGGCGGGCAATCAGCCCCAGCATTTT.

This clonotype was recorded at least ten times. The V gene is TRBV18, the J gene TRBJ2-3; 9 bases map to TRBD1. Germline values: CDR1 KGHSH, CDR2 LQKENI. The CDR3 spans 16 residues. The V gene end was trimmed by 3 bases and the J gene end by 5 bases; junction bases not matched to a gene: 9. CDR3 DNA sequence: TGTGCCAGCTCACCGAGGGACAGGGAGGGCGGAGATACGCAGTATTTT. Its translation is CASSPRDREGGDTQYF. Complete variable domain (other parts from reference TRBV18 and TRBJ2-3): NAGVMQNPRHLVRRRGQEARLRCSPMKGHSHVYWYRQLPEEGLKFMVYLQKENIIDESGMPKERFSAEFPKEGPSILRIQQVVRGDSAAYFCASSPRDREGGDTQYFGPGTRLTVL.

This clonotype came up many times. The V call is TRBV12-3 or TRBV12-4, the J call TRBJ2-2, with a tentative D call TRBD2 (6 bases). Deletions cut 7 bases from V and 0 bases from J, with 12 bases between. The CDR3 spans 15 residues. In nucleotides, the CDR3 is TGTGCCAGCACCCTTCCGGGGGCGAACACCGGGGAGCTGTTTTTT. Translation gives CASTLPGANTGELFF.

The chain recombines TRBV20-1 with TRBJ1-5; D is undetermined. Germline CDR1 DFQATT, CDR2 SNEGSKA (reference sequence). V dropped 5 bases and J dropped 8 bases, with 13 bases sitting between them. The CDR3 has 12 amino acids. CDR3 DNA: TGCAGTGCTGTGACGGATGGGGAGCCCCAGCATTTT. Its translation is CSAVTDGEPQHF.

This clonotype was seen more than once but under ten times. The chain has TRBV7-2 and TRBJ1-5; 10 bases line up with TRBD1. Germline V gene sequence: CDR1 SGHTA, CDR2 FQGNSA. CDR3 size: 16 residues. The V and J ends lost 4 bases and 4 bases, in that order; junction bases with no gene match: 7. CDR3 coding DNA: TGTGCCAGCAGCTCCGGGACAGGGGCCATGAATCAGCCCCAGCATTTT. Translating it yields CASSSGTGAMNQPQHF.

The genes are TRBV29-1 and TRBJ2-4; D not resolved. Trimming took off 7 bases at V and 0 bases at J, with 22 bases between the two ends. CDR1 and CDR2 (germline): SQVTM, ANQGSEA. This CDR3 has 17 amino acids. CDR3 coding DNA: TGCAGCGCCATAACCCCCTCTCAAGCCAGAGCCAAAAACATTCAGTACTTC. It specifies CSAITPSQARAKNIQYF.